This TCR beta chain was observed in a study of spatial heterogeneity in lung cancer. This sample's time point: sample taken at primary tumor resection. Donors were roughly 72 untreated early-stage non-small cell lung cancer patients. The study's findings and limits: Expanded alpha and beta TCR counts within tumors tracked tumor mutation counts.

This clonotype was recorded a few times. Antigen unknown. TCRdb called the 5' RACE reads again in MiXCR, with one record for every CDR3 protein. The profile shows over 15,000 distinct CDR3 sequences, 4.5% to 7% of them singletons. Sequencing was performed on lung tumor tissue, taken at surgery. The clonotype originates from a female donor with early-stage non-small cell lung cancer.

The CDR3 protein is CATGLANYGYTF. DNA of the CDR3: TGTGCCACCGGCCTAGCTAACTATGGCTACACCTTC. This sequence joins TRBV19 and TRBJ1-2; unclear D gene. V lost 10 bases, J lost 0 bases, and 9 bases lay in between. Germline assignment: CDR1 LNHDA and CDR2 SQIVND (reference sequence). The CDR3 covers 12 residues.